Only a few counts were recorded for the clone carrying this T cell receptor beta chain. The sample originates from a study of OX40 agonist ivuxolimab in advanced cancers. Profiling relied on immunoSEQ multiplex PCR, and the TCRdb table lists in-frame clones only, not all of them. The sample lists some 86,000 clones, around 82% seen once, with over 3% in the top ten. The sequenced sample was CD4+ or CD8+ T cells sorted from blood, obtained in a trial of the OX40 agonist ivuxolimab. This receptor was obtained from an adult with an advanced solid tumor such as melanoma, head and neck, liver or kidney cancer.

The CDR3 sequence: CASSLATSTTNEKLFF. The CDR3 bases are TGTGCCAGCAGTTTGGCCACTTCAACTACTAATGAAAAACTGTTTTTT. The chain employs TRBV28 and TRBJ1-4; D gene uncertain. Between the trimmed V and J ends, which lost 3 bases and 2 bases, there was a span of 13 bases. The CDR3 length is 16 residues. The germline CDR1 and CDR2 sequences are MDHEN and SYDVKM. The variable domain in full, completed from reference TRBV28 and TRBJ1-4, reads DVKVTQSSRYLVKRTGEKVFLECVQDMDHENMFWYRQDPGLGLRLIYFSYDVKMKEKGDIPEGYSVSREKKERFSLILESASTNQTSMYLCASSLATSTTNEKLFFGSGTQLSVL.